This T cell receptor (beta chain) came from a study of beta chain features in type 1 diabetes. The wider study: The patients were much like the healthy donors in age, gender and cell yields. Over all samples combined, some 110 million sorted cells were examined. General study points: TCRB CDR3s from Type 1 diabetes patients were moderately but significantly shorter in all four CD4+ subsets. High-TCR-expressing cells could be over-represented by cDNA sequencing.

There are 12 residues in the CDR3. V was trimmed by 2 bases and J by 4 bases, leaving 3 bases between them. In germline, CDR1 is GTSNPN, CDR2 SVGIG (reference sequence). Every isolated RNA sample was fully reverse transcribed, so sequencing captured expressed TCRB transcripts. This table comes from immunoSEQ multiplex PCR, and its TCRdb copy is limited to in-frame clones, with some not included. In the table there are 630,000 or so clones, over 12% of which are singletons. This clone was seen a few times. No antigen is known for it. Other DNA sequences in the same sample also yield this CDR3. V usage is TRBV30 and J usage is TRBJ2-6; D is undetermined. This TCR derives from a man aged 18 to 29 with type 1 diabetes. The sample taken for sequencing was naive CD4+ T cells from blood. DNA of the CDR3: TGTGCCTGGAGTTCCGGGGCCAACGTCCTGACTTTC. Protein sequence: CAWSSGANVLTF.